One sample yielded the 18 T cell receptor beta chains listed below, sequenced in a study of control samples from healthy donors and cancer patients. Libraries were prepared by immunoSEQ multiplex PCR; TCRdb keeps only in-frame clonotypes and omits some of them. The repertoire holds about 98,000 clones, with 79% as singletons. Sequenced: blood. The receptors derive from a woman under 40 in good health.

This clone was picked up one time. The rearrangement uses TRBV19 and TRBJ1-6; 8 bases line up with TRBD1. Trimming removed 6 bases from V and 10 bases from J; junction bases left unmatched: 11. The germline V gene encodes CDR1 LNHDA and CDR2 SQIVND (reference sequence). This CDR3 comprises 15 residues. CDR3 amino acids: CASRRTGGIDSPLHF. DNA for the CDR3: TGTGCCAGTAGGCGAACAGGGGGGATAGACTCACCCCTCCACTTT.

The chain links TRBV4-2 to TRBJ1-1; tentatively, D is TRBD1 (5 bases). The germline V gene has CDR1 LGHNA and CDR2 YNFKEQ. Between the trimmed V and J ends, which lost 4 bases and 1 base, there was a span of 13 bases. The CDR3 totals 15 residues. The CDR3 DNA sequence: TGTGCCAGCAGCCTAGGGGCGGCAGGGAACACTGAAGCTTTCTTT. Amino acid sequence: CASSLGAAGNTEAFF.

The chain couples TRBV7-6 to TRBJ2-3, with TRBD2 as a possible D gene (6 bases). V gave up 5 bases and J gave up 4 bases, with 16 bases separating them. The germline V gene has CDR1 SGHVS and CDR2 FNYEAQ. The CDR3 covers 15 residues. The CDR3 bases are TGTGCCAGCAGCAAACGGAGGGAGCGCGCAGATACGCAGTATTTT. This sequence encodes CASSKRRERADTQYF.

The chain has TRBV30 and TRBJ1-4; D gene unclear. This CDR3 has 13 amino acids. From germline, CDR1 is GTSNPN and CDR2 SVGIG (reference sequence). V gave up 1 base and J gave up 0 bases, with 3 bases separating them. The CDR3 spells CAWSGTTNEKLFF. The DNA of the CDR3 is TGTGCCTGGAGTGGGACAACTAATGAAAAACTGTTTTTT.

The CDR3 DNA is TGTGCCAGACCCGGGACGGAAGAGACCCAGTACTTC. Translation: CARPGTEETQYF. The rearrangement joins TRBV19 to TRBJ2-5; D may correspond to TRBD1 or TRBD2 (5 bases each). Trimming pared 9 bases from V and 3 bases from J, leaving 11 bases between. The CDR3 runs to 12 residues. Germline-derived CDR1 and CDR2 are LNHDA and SQIVND (reference sequence). The full variable domain, with the rest looked up from reference TRBV19 and TRBJ2-5, is DGGITQSPKYLFRKEGQNVTLSCEQNLNHDAMYWYRQDPGQGLRLIYYSQIVNDFQKGDIAEGYSVSREKKESFPLTVTSAQKNPTAFYLCARPGTEETQYFGPGTRLLVL.

This clone was counted once. V is TRBV5-4 and J is TRBJ1-1; D is uncertain. In germline, CDR1 is SGHNT, CDR2 YYREEE (reference sequence). Trimming removed 4 bases at V and 0 bases at J, with 7 bases between. CDR3 size: 13 residues. The DNA of the CDR3 is TGTGCCAGCAGCCGACACATGAACACTGAAGCTTTCTTT. This translates into CASSRHMNTEAFF.

The chain combines TRBV19 with TRBJ1-2; D is undetermined. V lost 3 bases and J 4 bases, leaving 12 bases between the germline ends. CDR3 size: 14 residues. Germline values: CDR1 LNHDA, CDR2 SQIVND (reference sequence). The CDR3: CASSIIGPGYGYTF. In nucleotides, the CDR3 is TGTGCCAGTAGTATCATAGGGCCTGGCTATGGCTACACCTTC. The variable domain in full, completed from reference TRBV19 and TRBJ1-2, reads DGGITQSPKYLFRKEGQNVTLSCEQNLNHDAMYWYRQDPGQGLRLIYYSQIVNDFQKGDIAEGYSVSREKKESFPLTVTSAQKNPTAFYLCASSIIGPGYGYTFGSGTRLTVV.

This clone has just a few counts. The V gene is TRBV19, the J gene TRBJ2-7, with D possibly matching TRBD1 (6 bases). Germline V gene lookup returns CDR1 LNHDA and CDR2 SQIVND (reference sequence). Trimming cost V 4 bases and J 2 bases, with 12 bases left between them. This CDR3 spans 14 amino acids. The CDR3: CASSNRVETYEQYF. The CDR3 DNA sequence: TGTGCCAGTAGTAACAGGGTTGAGACCTACGAGCAGTACTTC.

The rearrangement joins TRBV29-1 to TRBJ2-6; D gene ambiguous. V lost 4 bases and J lost 0, with 10 bases in between. This CDR3 has 15 residues. Germline CDR1 reads SQVTM; CDR2 reads ANQGSEA. CDR3 nucleotide sequence: TGCAGCGTTGGAAGATCGGGCTCTGGGGCCAACGTCCTGACTTTC. Protein product: CSVGRSGSGANVLTF. The whole variable domain, remainder taken from reference TRBV29-1 and TRBJ2-6, is SAVISQKPSRDICQRGTSLTIQCQVDSQVTMMFWYRQQPGQSLTLIATANQGSEATYESGFVIDKFPISRPNLTFSTLTVSNMSPEDSSIYLCSVGRSGSGANVLTFGAGSRLTVL.

The CDR3 DNA is TGCGCCAGCAGCCAACAGAGGGGGGGGCCTTCTGGCTATGGCTACACCTTC. Translated, it gives CASSQQRGGPSGYGYTF. The rearrangement uses TRBV4-1 and TRBJ1-2, with D perhaps matching TRBD1 (6 bases). The CDR3 totals 17 residues. V was pared by 2 bases and J by 4 bases, with 20 bases between. Germline assignment: CDR1 MGHRA and CDR2 YSYEKL.

This rearrangement joins TRBV19 to TRBJ1-1; D is uncertain. Trimming stripped 0 bases from V and 3 bases from J, with 5 bases between. Germline V CDR1 and CDR2: LNHDA, SQIVND (reference sequence). The length of the CDR3 is 13 residues. CDR3 in amino acids: CASSIDWDTEAFF. CDR3 bases: TGTGCCAGTAGTATAGATTGGGACACTGAAGCTTTCTTT.

The rearrangement joins TRBV7-2 to TRBJ1-1; 10 positions agree with TRBD1. The germline V gene encodes CDR1 SGHTA and CDR2 FQGNSA. The CDR3 covers 18 residues. J was trimmed by 0 bases and V by 6 bases; bases with no gene match: 13. This chain's CDR3 is CASSQAGTGVPMNTEAFF. CDR3 sequence (DNA): TGTGCCAGCAGTCAGGCCGGGACAGGGGTCCCCATGAACACTGAAGCTTTCTTT.

This chain links TRBV12-3 or TRBV12-4 with TRBJ1-3, with D unresolved. The CDR3 is made up of 12 amino acids. V was clipped by 6 bases and J by 4 bases, with 7 bases between them. The CDR3 reads CASRPRGNTIYF. As DNA, the CDR3 is TGTGCCAGCAGACCCCGAGGAAACACCATATATTTT.

The rearrangement uses TRBV5-1 and TRBJ1-2; 9 bases are shared with TRBD1. This CDR3 is 15 amino acids long. Germline-derived CDR1 and CDR2 are SGHRS and YFSETQ. V was clipped by 2 bases and J by 2 bases; unmatched bases: 4. CDR3 sequence reads: CASSLGTGTNYGYTF. Here the CDR3 DNA reads TGCGCCAGCAGCTTAGGGACAGGGACCAACTATGGCTACACCTTC.

The rearrangement uses TRBV6-2 or TRBV6-3 and TRBJ1-2; no reliable D call. Germline loops: CDR1 MNHEY, CDR2 SVGEGT. This CDR3 contains 12 residues. V shed 5 bases and J shed 7 bases, with 11 bases lying between them. The CDR3 DNA follows: TGTGCCAGCAGTCTCCTTGATGCTGGCTACACCTTC. Encoded protein: CASSLLDAGYTF.

The chain employs TRBV7-2 and TRBJ1-1; perhaps TRBD1 as D (5 bases). This CDR3 has 15 residues. Germline V CDR1 and CDR2: SGHTA, FQGNSA. Trimming left V 0 bases short and J 5 bases short, with 13 bases between. CDR3: CASSLAGTGRTEAFF. The DNA of the CDR3 is TGTGCCAGCAGCTTAGCGGGGACGGGGAGGACTGAAGCTTTCTTT.

The chain recombines TRBV13 with TRBJ2-1, with D possibly TRBD2 on 6 matching bases. The CDR3 has 15 residues. Germline V lookup: CDR1 PRHDT, CDR2 FYEKMQ (reference sequence). Trimming stripped 5 bases from V and 4 bases from J, with 15 bases between. The CDR3 region is CASSPGRLDYNEQFF. CDR3 sequence (DNA): TGTGCCAGCAGCCCCGGTAGACTAGATTACAATGAGCAGTTCTTC.

This chain connects TRBV6-6 to TRBJ2-7; 8 bases are a match to TRBD2. The CDR3 covers 15 residues. With 6 bases clipped from V and 2 bases from J, the junction kept 9 bases outside the gene matches. Germline lookup yields CDR1 MNHNY and CDR2 SVGAGI (reference sequence). This CDR3 reads CASSRGGEGPYEQYF. The CDR3, as DNA: TGTGCCAGCAGCCGGGGGGGAGAGGGGCCCTACGAGCAGTACTTC.